Listed here is a single T cell receptor beta chain. The assay was immunoSEQ multiplex PCR, and TCRdb's table has in-frame clones only and misses some. There are roughly 110,000 clones in the sample; 90% to 95% occur only once, and 1.4% lies in the top ten. This sample stems from a study of T cells after somatic rescue of genetic block. Deletions cut 8 bases from V and 8 bases from J, with 25 bases between. Germline CDR1 reads ENHRY; CDR2 reads SYGVKD. The CDR3 covers 16 residues. This clonotype originated in a woman between 18 and 29 years old. This chain links TRBV10-3 with TRBJ2-1, with D perhaps matching TRBD1 (6 bases). What was sequenced was peripheral blood mononuclear cells (PBMCs). The CDR3 sequence is CAILPGGGKIEYEQFF. The CDR3 DNA is TGTGCCATCCTCCCCGGTGGGGGCAAGATAGAATATGAGCAGTTCTTC.